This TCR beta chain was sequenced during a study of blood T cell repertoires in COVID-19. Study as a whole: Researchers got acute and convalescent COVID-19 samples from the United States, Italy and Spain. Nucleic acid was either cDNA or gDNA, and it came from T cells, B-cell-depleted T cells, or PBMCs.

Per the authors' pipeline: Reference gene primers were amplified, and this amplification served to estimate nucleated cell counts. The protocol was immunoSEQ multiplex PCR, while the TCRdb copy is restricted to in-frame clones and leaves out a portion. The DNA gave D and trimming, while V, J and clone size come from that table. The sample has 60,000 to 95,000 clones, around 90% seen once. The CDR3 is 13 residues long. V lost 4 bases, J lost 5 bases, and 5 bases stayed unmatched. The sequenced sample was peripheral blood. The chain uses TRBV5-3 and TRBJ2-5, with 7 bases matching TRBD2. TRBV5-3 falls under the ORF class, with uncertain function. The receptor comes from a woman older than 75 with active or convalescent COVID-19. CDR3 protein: CARSRTRVETQYF. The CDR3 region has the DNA TGTGCCAGAAGCCGGACTAGGGTCGAGACCCAGTACTTC.